The clone carrying this T cell receptor (beta chain) showed up just a few times. The study enrolled patients aged 18 to 65 with newly diagnosed hyperthyroidism of under 2 months' duration. Trimming removed 6 bases at V and 4 bases at J, with 7 bases between. Germline CDR1 and CDR2: MNHEY and SVGEGT. The CDR3 consists of 12 residues. The data were taken from a study of T cells in Graves' hyperthyroidism and ophthalmopathy. TCR beta CDR3 regions were amplified from RNA transcripts. A set of HTBI primers served as the primers for a first-round RT-PCR of the TCR CDR3. TCRdb independently ran MiXCR on the multiplex PCR reads; one entry per CDR3 protein. The sample shows roughly 300,000 distinct CDR3 sequences, approximately 14% of them seen only once.

The chain employs TRBV6-2 or TRBV6-3 and TRBJ2-1; D unclear. The receptor was derived from a woman younger than 45 with Graves' hyperthyroidism. Material: blood. The CDR3 spells CASRENYNEQFF. In DNA form, the CDR3 reads TGTGCCAGCAGGGAGAATTACAATGAGCAGTTCTTC.